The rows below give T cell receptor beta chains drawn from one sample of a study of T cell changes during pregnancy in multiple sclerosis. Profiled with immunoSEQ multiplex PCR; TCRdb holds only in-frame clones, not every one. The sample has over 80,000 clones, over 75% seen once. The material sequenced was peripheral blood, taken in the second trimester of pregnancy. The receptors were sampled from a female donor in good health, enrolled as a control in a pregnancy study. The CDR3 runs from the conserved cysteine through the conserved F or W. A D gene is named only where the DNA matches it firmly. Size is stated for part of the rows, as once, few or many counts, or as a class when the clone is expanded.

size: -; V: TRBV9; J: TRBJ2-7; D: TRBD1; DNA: TGTGCCAGCAGCGTAGGTTCACAGGGGGGCTACGAGCAGTACTTC; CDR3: CASSVGSQGGYEQYF
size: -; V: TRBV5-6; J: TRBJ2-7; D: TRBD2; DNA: TGTGCCAGCAGCCTGGGACTAGCAGAAGAGCAGTACTTC; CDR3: CASSLGLAEEQYF
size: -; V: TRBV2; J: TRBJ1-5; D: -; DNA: TGTGCCAGCAGTGCCACAGGGTACGATCAGCCCCAGCATTTT; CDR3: CASSATGYDQPQHF
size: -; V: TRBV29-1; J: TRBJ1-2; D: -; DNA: TGCAGCGTTGAAAGCTACTATGGCTACACCTTC; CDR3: CSVESYYGYTF
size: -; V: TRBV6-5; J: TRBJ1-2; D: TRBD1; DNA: TGTGCCAGCAGCCCCAGGGGGGTCCCTAATGGCTACACCTTC; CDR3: CASSPRGVPNGYTF
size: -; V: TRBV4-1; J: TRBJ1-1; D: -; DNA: TGCGCCAGCAGCCAACTGGACATGGGATTTATGAACACTGAAGCTTTCTTT; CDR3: CASSQLDMGFMNTEAFF
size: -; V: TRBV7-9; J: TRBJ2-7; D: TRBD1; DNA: TGTGCCAGCAGCGACGACAGGGTCAACCGCGAGCAGTACTTC; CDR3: CASSDDRVNREQYF
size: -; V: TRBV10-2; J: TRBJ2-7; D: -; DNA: TGCGCCAGCAGTGATTCTCCTGGAGGTAACGAGCAGTACTTC; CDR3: CASSDSPGGNEQYF
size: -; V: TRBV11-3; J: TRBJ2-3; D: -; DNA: TGTGCCAGCAGCCGAGGGACAAACGATGGAGATACGCAGTATTTT; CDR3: CASSRGTNDGDTQYF
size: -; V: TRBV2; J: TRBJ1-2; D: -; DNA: TGTGCCAGCAGTGGGGGGCAGATTTATGGCTACACCTTC; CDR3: CASSGGQIYGYTF
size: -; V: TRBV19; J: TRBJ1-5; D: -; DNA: TGTGCCGGTGGCCATCTTAGCAATCAGCCCCAGCATTTT; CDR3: CAGGHLSNQPQHF
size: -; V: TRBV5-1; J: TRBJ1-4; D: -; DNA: TGCGCCAGCAGCTTGAGGGGGTTGGATGAAAAACTGTTTTTT; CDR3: CASSLRGLDEKLFF
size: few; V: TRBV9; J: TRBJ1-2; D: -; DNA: TGTGCCAGCTCCGCGGGGGTTAATCGGAACTATGGCTACACCTTC; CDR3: CASSAGVNRNYGYTF
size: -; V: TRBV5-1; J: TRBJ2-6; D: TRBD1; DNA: TGCGCCAGCAGCTTCCCGGGACAGGAGATCTCTGGGGCCAACGTCCTGACTTTC; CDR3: CASSFPGQEISGANVLTF
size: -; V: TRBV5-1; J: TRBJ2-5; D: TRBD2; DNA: TGCGCCAGCAGCTTCCAGCGGGGGTCTCAAGAGACCCAGTACTTC; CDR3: CASSFQRGSQETQYF
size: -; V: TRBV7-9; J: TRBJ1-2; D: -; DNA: TGTGCCAGCAGCTTAGTCGAGGCCAGATTAAACTATGGCTACACCTTC; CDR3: CASSLVEARLNYGYTF
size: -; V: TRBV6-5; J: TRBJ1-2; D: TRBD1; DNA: TGTGCCAGCAGTTACTACGGACAGGATAGGTATGGCTACACCTTC; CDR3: CASSYYGQDRYGYTF
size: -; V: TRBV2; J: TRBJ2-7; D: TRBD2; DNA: TGTGCCAGCAGTCAGATGCGGGAGGCTGGGAGAAAGCAGTACTTC; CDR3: CASSQMREAGRKQYF
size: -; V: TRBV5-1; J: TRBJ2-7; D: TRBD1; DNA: TGCGCCAGCAGCTTCACGGGACAGTCCTACGAGCAGTACTTC; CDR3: CASSFTGQSYEQYF
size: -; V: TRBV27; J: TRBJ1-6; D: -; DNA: TGTGCCAGCAGTTTGGAGGGCTATAATTCACCCCTCCACTTT; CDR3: CASSLEGYNSPLHF
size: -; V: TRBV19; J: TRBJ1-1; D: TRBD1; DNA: TGTGCCAGTAGTCCACAGGGGGTTGGCACTGAAGCTTTCTTT; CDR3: CASSPQGVGTEAFF
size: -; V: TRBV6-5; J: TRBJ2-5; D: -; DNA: TGTGCCAGCAGTTACGGGGACACTACTCAGGGGACCCAGTACTTC; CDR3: CASSYGDTTQGTQYF
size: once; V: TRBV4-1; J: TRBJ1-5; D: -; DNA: TGCGCCAGCAGCGCGGGGGGAGGAGGCTATCAGCCCCAGCATTTT; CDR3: CASSAGGGGYQPQHF
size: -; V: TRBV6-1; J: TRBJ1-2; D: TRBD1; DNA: TGTGCCAGCATCTCGATGACAGGGAGCCACTATGGCTACACCTTC; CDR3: CASISMTGSHYGYTF